The 28 T cell receptor beta chains below were found in one sample sequenced in a study of cytomegalovirus exposure and HLA in healthy donors. Clones were sequenced by immunoSEQ multiplex PCR, and TCRdb holds only the in-frame ones, with some missing. The table lists 150,000 to 200,000 clones, about 84% of them singletons. The sequencing input was PBMCs. The source of these receptors is a woman aged 18 to 35 in good health and CMV-seronegative.

This clone was counted only a few times. The J gene is TRBJ1-2, the V gene TRBV5-4; D gene uncertain. This CDR3 has 16 amino acids. The germline gives CDR1 SGHNT, CDR2 YYREEE (reference sequence). Trimming took 0 bases from V and 4 from J, leaving 16 bases between them. In DNA form, the CDR3 reads TGTGCCAGCAGCTTGGAGCCACTTGGAGGGATCTATGGCTACACCTTC. Encoded protein: CASSLEPLGGIYGYTF.

As regards this clone: The junction departs from the called germline gene at one end, perhaps through a read error. This chain connects TRBV25-1 to TRBJ2-7; no firm D call. CDR3 length: 14 amino acids. Looked up from germline, CDR1 is MGHDK and CDR2 is SYGVNS. CDR3 nucleotides: TGTGCCAGCAGTGACCCAGGTGGATACCCCCACCTCCTCTTC. It specifies CASSDPGGYPHLLF.

This chain connects TRBV7-2 to TRBJ2-5, with D possibly being TRBD2 (5 bases). The germline V gene has CDR1 SGHTA and CDR2 FQGNSA. The V end was cut by 1 base, the J end by 5 bases, with 11 bases between. The CDR3 loop spans 14 amino acids. This chain's CDR3 is CASSLGGRGETQYF. The CDR3 region has the DNA TGTGCCAGCAGCTTAGGTGGGAGAGGGGAGACCCAGTACTTC.

The chain couples TRBV6-1 to TRBJ2-7; 9 nucleotides line up with TRBD1. Germline values: CDR1 MNHNS, CDR2 SASEGT. The J segment lost 1 base and the V segment lost 4 bases, leaving 8 bases of the junction unmatched. This CDR3 has 16 residues. CDR3 sequence reads: CASSGRYGTGSYEQYF. CDR3 nucleotides: TGTGCCAGCAGTGGCCGATACGGGACAGGGTCCTACGAGCAGTACTTC.

This chain uses TRBV9 with TRBJ2-2, with TRBD2 matching 12 bases. The CDR3 length is 17 residues. Trimming cost V 3 bases and J 3 bases; bases outside gene matches: 6. Germline CDR1 reads SGDLS; CDR2 reads YYNGEE. In DNA form, the CDR3 reads TGTGCCAGCAGCGCGACTAGCGGGGGAGAATACACCGGGGAGCTGTTTTTT. This sequence encodes CASSATSGGEYTGELFF.

The chain couples TRBV11-2 to TRBJ1-6, with a possible D match to TRBD1 (5 bases). Germline values: CDR1 SGHAT, CDR2 FQNNGV. Trimming removed 5 bases at V and 5 bases at J, with 13 bases between. The length of the CDR3 is 15 residues. Here the CDR3 reads CASSPRRQNNSPLHF. Written as DNA, the CDR3 is TGTGCCAGCAGCCCAAGGAGACAGAATAATTCACCCCTCCACTTT.

The chain uses TRBV10-1 and TRBJ2-5; D is perhaps TRBD2 (7 bases). The CDR3 has 15 residues. Trimming stripped 4 bases from V and 5 bases from J, with 17 bases between. Germline V gives CDR1 WNHNN, CDR2 SYGVQD (reference sequence). The chain's CDR3 is CASSGVQGGVETQYF. As DNA, the CDR3 is TGCGCCAGCAGTGGCGTCCAAGGGGGGGTGGAGACCCAGTACTTC.

The chain employs TRBV25-1 and TRBJ1-1, with D possibly matching TRBD1 (6 bases). From germline, CDR1 is MGHDK and CDR2 SYGVNS. The length of the CDR3 is 13 residues. Trimming stripped 6 bases from V and 1 base from J, with 9 bases between. Here the CDR3 DNA reads TGTGCCAGCAGCGTACAGGGGAACACTGAAGCTTTCTTT. Translation gives CASSVQGNTEAFF.

This chain links TRBV11-2 with TRBJ1-5; TRBD1 might be the D (5 bases). CDR3 length equals 14 residues. Germline CDR1 and CDR2: SGHAT and FQNNGV. V was clipped by 2 bases and J by 3 bases, with 8 bases between them. CDR3 sequence reads: CASSLSGPNQPQHF. The CDR3 DNA follows: TGTGCCAGCAGCTTATCAGGGCCCAATCAGCCCCAGCATTTT.

The chain links TRBV5-1 to TRBJ2-2; 12 nucleotides align to TRBD2. With V trimmed by 1 base and J by 5 bases, 9 bases remained unmatched. This CDR3 is built from 18 residues. The V gene's germline CDR1 is SGHRS and CDR2 YFSETQ. DNA for the CDR3: TGCGCCAGCAGCTTGAGTCTAGCGGGAGGGCCGAGTACCGGGGAGCTGTTTTTT. It codes for CASSLSLAGGPSTGELFF.

The chain employs TRBV6-6 and TRBJ1-2; 8 nucleotides match TRBD1. The CDR3 extends over 16 amino acids. Per germline, CDR1 MNHNY and CDR2 SVGAGI (reference sequence). The trim removed 6 bases at V and 2 bases at J, leaving 11 bases unmatched. The CDR3 protein is CASSRTGKPLNYGYTF. The CDR3 bases are TGTGCCAGCAGCAGGACAGGGAAGCCCCTAAACTATGGCTACACCTTC.

This chain uses TRBV18 with TRBJ1-1; D gene unclear. The CDR3 runs 15 residues. The V end was cut by 3 bases, the J end by 0 bases, with 11 bases between. CDR1 and CDR2 from the germline V gene are KGHSH and LQKENI. Here the CDR3 reads CASSPTSGLNTEAFF. Here the CDR3 DNA reads TGTGCCAGCTCACCCACATCGGGGTTGAACACTGAAGCTTTCTTT.

The chain links TRBV9 to TRBJ2-3; perhaps TRBD1 as D (5 bases). This CDR3 region has 13 residues. CDR1 is SGDLS and CDR2 is YYNGEE in the germline V gene. Trimming stripped 3 bases from V and 2 bases from J, with 7 bases between. The CDR3 nucleotides are TGTGCCAGCAGCGCAGGGTTCACAGATACGCAGTATTTT. This translates into CASSAGFTDTQYF.

This chain connects TRBV9 to TRBJ2-1; the match to TRBD1 covers 7 bases. The CDR3 is made up of 15 amino acids. The V segment lost 3 bases and the J segment 0 bases; nucleotides outside the gene matches: 3. Germline loops: CDR1 SGDLS, CDR2 YYNGEE. As DNA, the CDR3 is TGTGCCAGCAGCGGACAGGGCAACTCCTACAATGAGCAGTTCTTC. It is translated as CASSGQGNSYNEQFF.

The chain carries TRBV5-6 and TRBJ1-6; TRBD1 matches at 8 bases. This CDR3 comprises 15 residues. V shed 5 bases and J 3 bases; nucleotides not matched to a gene: 4. Germline V lookup: CDR1 SGHDT, CDR2 YYEEEE. CDR3 sequence reads: CASRVTGGYNSPLHF. For the CDR3, the DNA is TGTGCCAGCAGGGTAACAGGGGGCTATAATTCACCCCTCCACTTT.

The V gene is TRBV6-1, the J gene TRBJ2-2; possible D gene TRBD1, 8 bases. The CDR3 is 13 amino acids. Per the germline V gene, CDR1 is MNHNS and CDR2 is SASEGT. CDR3 sequence reads: CGEQGGDTGELFF. In DNA form, the CDR3 reads TGTGGAGAACAGGGGGGGGACACCGGGGAGCTGTTTTTT.

The chain employs TRBV5-6 and TRBJ2-1; D not resolved. V was pared by 4 bases and J by 9 bases, with 8 bases between. The germline CDR1 and CDR2 sequences are SGHDT and YYEEEE. The CDR3 is 11 amino acids. For the CDR3, the DNA is TGTGCCAGCAGCCGAAGCGTTGAGCAGTTCTTC. Its translation is CASSRSVEQFF. The full variable domain, rest sourced from reference TRBV5-6 and TRBJ2-1, is DAGVTQSPTHLIKTRGQQVTLRCSPKSGHDTVSWYQQALGQGPQFIFQYYEEEERQRGNFPDRFSGHQFPNYSSELNVNALLLGDSALYLCASSRSVEQFFGPGTRLTVL.

The chain has TRBV19 and TRBJ2-7; 10 bases map to TRBD1. Germline CDR1 is LNHDA and CDR2 is SQIVND (reference sequence). After removal of 3 bases from V and 0 bases from J, the junction contained 2 bases not matched to a gene. The CDR3 runs 15 residues. CDR3 loop: CASSIRDRGSYEQYF. CDR3 coding DNA: TGTGCCAGTAGTATCCGGGACAGGGGCTCCTACGAGCAGTACTTC.

Comments on this clone: The junction departs from the called germline gene at one end, perhaps through a read error. This rearrangement joins TRBV6-1 to TRBJ2-3; 8 bases map to TRBD2. The length of the CDR3 is 14 residues. Germline loops: CDR1 MNHNS, CDR2 SASEGT. CDR3 region: CASIERGGLDTQYF. As DNA, the CDR3 is TGTGCCAGCATTGAACGGGGGGGCCTAGATACGCAGTATTTT.

This sequence joins TRBV5-1 and TRBJ2-7; no definite D call. In germline, CDR1 is SGHRS, CDR2 YFSETQ. The CDR3 loop spans 12 amino acids. Trimming took off 0 bases at V and 7 bases at J, with 8 bases between the two ends. In DNA form, the CDR3 reads TGCGCCAGCAGCTTGGAACCTACGGAGCAGTACTTC. This translates into CASSLEPTEQYF.

The V call is TRBV5-8, the J call TRBJ1-2; 7 bases match TRBD1. J was trimmed by 7 bases and V by 4 bases; bases with no gene match: 13. There are 15 residues in the CDR3. Per the germline V gene, CDR1 is SGHTS and CDR2 is YDEGEE. CDR3 residues: CASSHRTGTRGGYTF. DNA of the CDR3: TGTGCCAGCAGCCACAGGACAGGAACAAGGGGTGGCTACACCTTC.

V is TRBV4-1 and J is TRBJ1-2; 7 positions agree with TRBD1. J lost 7 bases, V lost 3 bases, and 14 bases had no gene match. CDR3 length equals 16 residues. The V gene's germline CDR1 is MGHRA and CDR2 YSYEKL. The CDR3 region has the DNA TGCGCCAGCAGCCATCCCACGGCGGGCAGGGGGTTTGGCTACACCTTC. Encoded protein: CASSHPTAGRGFGYTF.

J is TRBJ1-5 and V is TRBV19; possibly TRBD1 for D (6 bases). This CDR3 is built from 15 residues. Trimming took off 5 bases at V and 2 bases at J, with 13 bases between the two ends. Germline V CDR1 and CDR2: LNHDA, SQIVND (reference sequence). This CDR3 reads CASSPQGVGNQPQHF. CDR3 DNA: TGTGCCAGTAGTCCACAGGGAGTGGGCAATCAGCCCCAGCATTTT. The variable domain in full, with the rest retrieved from reference TRBV19 and TRBJ1-5, is DGGITQSPKYLFRKEGQNVTLSCEQNLNHDAMYWYRQDPGQGLRLIYYSQIVNDFQKGDIAEGYSVSREKKESFPLTVTSAQKNPTAFYLCASSPQGVGNQPQHFGDGTRLSIL.

This rearrangement joins TRBV27 to TRBJ2-7; 10 nucleotides line up with TRBD1. The CDR3 has 12 amino acids. Germline trimming cut 10 bases from V and 3 bases from J; bases unmatched to any gene: 3. Per the germline V gene, CDR1 is MNHEY and CDR2 is SMNVEV (reference sequence). The CDR3 DNA sequence: TGTGCCACGAGGACAGGGGGCTACGAGCAGTACTTC. It is translated as CATRTGGYEQYF.

The chain couples TRBV6-1 to TRBJ2-1; 10 positions agree with TRBD2. With V trimmed by 5 bases and J by 5 bases, 6 bases remained unmatched. The CDR3 runs 15 residues. The germline gives CDR1 MNHNS, CDR2 SASEGT. The CDR3 spells CASSILAGVNNEQFF. In DNA, the CDR3 is TGTGCCAGCAGTATTCTAGCGGGGGTAAACAATGAGCAGTTCTTC.

The chain carries TRBV19 and TRBJ1-1, with 10 bases aligning to TRBD1. The V segment lost 4 bases and the J segment 1 base; nucleotides outside the gene matches: 3. The CDR3 runs to 15 residues. The germline gives CDR1 LNHDA, CDR2 SQIVND (reference sequence). The CDR3 bases are TGTGCCAGTAGTACGCGGGACAGGGGGAACACTGAAGCTTTCTTT. Encoded protein: CASSTRDRGNTEAFF.

To note about this clone: This sample includes further DNA sequences coding for the same CDR3. CDR3 amino acids: CASSRDRGAETQYF. CDR3 bases: TGTGCCAGCAGCCGGGACAGGGGAGCAGAGACCCAGTACTTC. The chain is built from TRBV5-4 and TRBJ2-5; TRBD1 aligns across 10 bases. The CDR3 spans 14 residues. CDR1 is SGHNT and CDR2 is YYREEE in the germline V gene (reference sequence). J gave up 4 bases and V 4 bases, and 4 bases lay outside the gene matches.

The chain carries TRBV4-2 and TRBJ2-3; TRBD2 matches at 10 bases. This CDR3 has 16 residues. CDR1 is LGHNA and CDR2 is YNFKEQ in the germline V gene. Unmatched junction bases numbered 1, after V lost 0 bases and J lost 1 base. CDR3 nucleotides: TGTGCCAGCAGCCAAGATCTAGCGGGGGGCACAGATACGCAGTATTTT. Residues: CASSQDLAGGTDTQYF.